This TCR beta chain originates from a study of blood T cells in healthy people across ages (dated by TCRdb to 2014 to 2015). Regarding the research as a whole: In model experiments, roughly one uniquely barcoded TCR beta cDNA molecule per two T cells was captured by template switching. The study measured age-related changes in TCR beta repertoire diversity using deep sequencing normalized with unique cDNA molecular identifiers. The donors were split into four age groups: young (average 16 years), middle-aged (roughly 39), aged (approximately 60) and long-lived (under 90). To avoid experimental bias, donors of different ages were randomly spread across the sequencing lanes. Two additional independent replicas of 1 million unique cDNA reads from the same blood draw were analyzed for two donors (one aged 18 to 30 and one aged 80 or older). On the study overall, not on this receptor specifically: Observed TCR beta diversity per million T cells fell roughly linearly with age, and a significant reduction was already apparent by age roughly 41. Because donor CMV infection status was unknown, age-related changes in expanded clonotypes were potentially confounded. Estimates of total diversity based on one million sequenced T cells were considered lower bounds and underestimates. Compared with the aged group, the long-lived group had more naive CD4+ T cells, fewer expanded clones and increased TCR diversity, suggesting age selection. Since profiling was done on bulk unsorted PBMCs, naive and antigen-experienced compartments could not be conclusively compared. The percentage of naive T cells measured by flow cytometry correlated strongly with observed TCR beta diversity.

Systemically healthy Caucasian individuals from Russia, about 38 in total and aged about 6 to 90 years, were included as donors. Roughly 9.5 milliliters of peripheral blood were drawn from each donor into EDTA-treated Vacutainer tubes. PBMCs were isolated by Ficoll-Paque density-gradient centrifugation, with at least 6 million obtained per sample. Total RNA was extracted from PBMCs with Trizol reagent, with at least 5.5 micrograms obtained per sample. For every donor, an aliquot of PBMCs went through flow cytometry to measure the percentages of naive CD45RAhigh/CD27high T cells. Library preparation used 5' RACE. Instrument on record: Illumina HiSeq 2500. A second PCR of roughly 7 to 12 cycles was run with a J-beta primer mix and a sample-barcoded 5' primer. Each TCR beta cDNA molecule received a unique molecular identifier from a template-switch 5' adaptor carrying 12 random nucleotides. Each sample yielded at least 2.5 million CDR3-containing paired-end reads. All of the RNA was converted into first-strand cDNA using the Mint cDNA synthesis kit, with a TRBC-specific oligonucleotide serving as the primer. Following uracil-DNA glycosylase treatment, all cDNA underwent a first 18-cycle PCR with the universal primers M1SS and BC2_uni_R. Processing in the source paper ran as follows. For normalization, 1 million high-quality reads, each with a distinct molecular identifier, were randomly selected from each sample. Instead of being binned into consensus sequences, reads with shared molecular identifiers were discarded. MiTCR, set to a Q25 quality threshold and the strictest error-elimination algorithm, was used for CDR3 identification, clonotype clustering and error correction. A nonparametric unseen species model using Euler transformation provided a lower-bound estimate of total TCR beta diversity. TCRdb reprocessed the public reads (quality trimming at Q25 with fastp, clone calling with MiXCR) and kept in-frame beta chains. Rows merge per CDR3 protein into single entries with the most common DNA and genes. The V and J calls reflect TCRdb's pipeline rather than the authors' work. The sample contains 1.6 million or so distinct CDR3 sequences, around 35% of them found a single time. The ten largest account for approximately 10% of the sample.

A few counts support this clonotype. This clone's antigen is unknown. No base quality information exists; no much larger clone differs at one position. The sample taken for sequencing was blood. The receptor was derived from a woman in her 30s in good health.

The nucleotide sequence reads TGCGCCAGCAGCTTGGACGCGGTCGGCGTGGAGACCCAGTACTTC. It codes for CASSLDAVGVETQYF. Here the chain combines TRBV5-1 and TRBJ2-5, with no confidently assigned D gene. The CDR3 runs 15 amino acids, cysteine and phenylalanine included. The entry retains the CDR3 DNA only, 45 bases that are in frame from base 1. V and J lose 0 bases and 5 bases, and a span of 14 bases separates them. The germline V gene gives CDR1 as SGHRS and CDR2 as YFSETQ.